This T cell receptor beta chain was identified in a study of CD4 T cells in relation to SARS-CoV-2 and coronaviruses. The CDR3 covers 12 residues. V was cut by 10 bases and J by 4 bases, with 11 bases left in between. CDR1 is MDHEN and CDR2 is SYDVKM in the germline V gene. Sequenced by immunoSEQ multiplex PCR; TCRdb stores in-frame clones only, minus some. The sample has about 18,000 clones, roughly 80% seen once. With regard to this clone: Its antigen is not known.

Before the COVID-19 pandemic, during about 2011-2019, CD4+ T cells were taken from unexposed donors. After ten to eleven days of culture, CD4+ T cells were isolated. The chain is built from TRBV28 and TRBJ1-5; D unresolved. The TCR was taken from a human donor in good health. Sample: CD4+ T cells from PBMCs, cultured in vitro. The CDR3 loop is CATTSLNQPQHF. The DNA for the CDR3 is TGTGCCACCACTTCACTAAATCAGCCCCAGCATTTT.